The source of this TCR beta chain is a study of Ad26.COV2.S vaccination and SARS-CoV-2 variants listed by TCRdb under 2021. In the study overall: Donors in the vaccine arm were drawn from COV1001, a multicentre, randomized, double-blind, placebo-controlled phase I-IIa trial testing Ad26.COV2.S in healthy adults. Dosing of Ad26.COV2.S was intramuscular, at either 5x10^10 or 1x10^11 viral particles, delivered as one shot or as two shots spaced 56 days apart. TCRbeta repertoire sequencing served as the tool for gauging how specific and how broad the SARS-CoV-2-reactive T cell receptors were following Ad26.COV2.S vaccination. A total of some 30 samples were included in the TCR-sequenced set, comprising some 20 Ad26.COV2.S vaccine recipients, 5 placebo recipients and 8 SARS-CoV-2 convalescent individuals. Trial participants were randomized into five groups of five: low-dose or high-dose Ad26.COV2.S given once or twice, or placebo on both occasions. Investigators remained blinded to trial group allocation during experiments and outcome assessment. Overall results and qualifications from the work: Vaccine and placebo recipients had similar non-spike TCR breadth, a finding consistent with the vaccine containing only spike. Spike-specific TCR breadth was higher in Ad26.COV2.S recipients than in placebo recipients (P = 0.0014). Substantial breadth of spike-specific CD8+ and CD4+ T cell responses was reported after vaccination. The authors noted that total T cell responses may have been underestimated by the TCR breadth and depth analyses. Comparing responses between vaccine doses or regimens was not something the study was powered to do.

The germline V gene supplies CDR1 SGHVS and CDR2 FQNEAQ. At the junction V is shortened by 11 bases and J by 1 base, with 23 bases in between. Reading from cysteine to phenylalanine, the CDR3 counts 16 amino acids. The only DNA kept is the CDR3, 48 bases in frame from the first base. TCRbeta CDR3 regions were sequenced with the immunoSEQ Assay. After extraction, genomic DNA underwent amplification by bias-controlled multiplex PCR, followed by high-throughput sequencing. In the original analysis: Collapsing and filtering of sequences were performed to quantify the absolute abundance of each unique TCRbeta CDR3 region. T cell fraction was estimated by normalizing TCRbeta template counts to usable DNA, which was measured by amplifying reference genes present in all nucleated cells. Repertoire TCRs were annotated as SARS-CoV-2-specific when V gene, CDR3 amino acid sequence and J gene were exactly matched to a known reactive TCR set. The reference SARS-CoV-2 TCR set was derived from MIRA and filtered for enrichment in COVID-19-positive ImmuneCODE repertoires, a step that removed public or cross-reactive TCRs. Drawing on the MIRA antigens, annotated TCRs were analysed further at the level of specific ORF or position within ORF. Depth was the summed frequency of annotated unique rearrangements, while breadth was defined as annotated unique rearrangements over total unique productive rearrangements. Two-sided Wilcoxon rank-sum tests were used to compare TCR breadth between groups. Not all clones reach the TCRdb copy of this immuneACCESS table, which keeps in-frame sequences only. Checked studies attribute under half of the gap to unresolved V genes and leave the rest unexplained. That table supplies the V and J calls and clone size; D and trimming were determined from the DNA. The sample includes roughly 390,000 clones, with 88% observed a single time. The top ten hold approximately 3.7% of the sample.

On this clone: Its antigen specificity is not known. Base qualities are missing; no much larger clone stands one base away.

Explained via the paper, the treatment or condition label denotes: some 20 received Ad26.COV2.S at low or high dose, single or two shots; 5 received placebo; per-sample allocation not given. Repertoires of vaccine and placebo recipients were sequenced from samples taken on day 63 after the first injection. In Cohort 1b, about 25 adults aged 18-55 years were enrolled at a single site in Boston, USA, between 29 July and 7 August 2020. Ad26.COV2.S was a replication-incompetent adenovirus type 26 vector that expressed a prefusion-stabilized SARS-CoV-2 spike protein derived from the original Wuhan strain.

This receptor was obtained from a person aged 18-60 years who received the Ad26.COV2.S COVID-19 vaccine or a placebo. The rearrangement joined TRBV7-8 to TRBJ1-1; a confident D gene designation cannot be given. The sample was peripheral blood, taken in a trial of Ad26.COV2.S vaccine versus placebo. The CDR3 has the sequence CAVLRRDYRGNTEAFF. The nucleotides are TGTGCCGTCTTAAGACGGGATTATCGTGGGAACACTGAAGCTTTCTTT.